Sequencing of this TCR beta chain was carried out in a study of cytomegalovirus exposure and HLA in healthy donors (dated by TCRdb to the late 2010s). Study-wide context: An earlier analysis of more than 550 of the donors reported about 300 Gb of sequence data and 95 million to 140 million unique TCR beta sequences obtained from 180 million or so T cells. An early release that covered fewer than 800 HLA-typed donors contained about 300 gigabases of sequencing data and 80 million or so unique TCR sequences. Of the roughly 400 genotyped donors, roughly 76% were placed in the genetic ancestry cluster associated with self-reported Caucasian donors. The aim of the study was to test whether cataloging public T cell receptors could identify signatures of past pathogen exposure. The study profiled the T cell repertoires of hundreds of subjects by immunosequencing and related them to cytomegalovirus serostatus. Along with the approximately 650-subject first cohort, a separate validation cohort of around 120 different subjects was used. To predict cytomegalovirus infection status, the study brought together high-throughput TCR immunosequencing, statistical association of individual TCRs with disease status, and machine learning. A later analysis re-examined previously published TCR beta repertoires from 500 to 700 donors and added high-resolution HLA genotyping to investigate patterns of TCR occurrence. Rather than using new phenotypic data, the later analysis identified candidate immune exposures from TCR beta sequences and from how often those sequences occurred across donors. An earlier analysis of several hundred of the donors applied high-throughput TCR beta sequencing to assess whether each TCR beta V gene segment acted as functional or pseudogenic. Donor age, sex, ethnicity and CMV serostatus were compiled alongside the repertoire data. A later genetic analysis used genome-wide SNP genotypes for about three fifths of the 666 donors, treating that subset as a discovery cohort. All discovery cohort repertoires had been generated on a single sequencing platform. HLA typing included class I and class II loci at four-digit resolution. The number of typed donors differed by locus: about 620-630 for A, B, C, DRB1 and DQB1; approximately 530 for DQA1; over 600 for DPA1; and roughly 450 for DPB1. Because of strong linkage in the cohort, a few DR-DQ haplotypes were treated as single units for association and clustering. Among some 400 genotyped donors of the cohort, an average of around 240,000 unique TCR beta nucleotide sequences were sequenced per donor, around 20% of them non-productive.

About this clone itself: No cognate antigen has been identified for it.

What the authors observed across the whole study: According to the authors, the approach could potentially be generalized to other disease states and immunological phenotypes. HLA typing was unavailable for some donors at each locus, so association tests used only the typed subset. In a later genetic analysis, fewer N-insertions in productive TCRs were reported among donors in an Asian-associated ancestry cluster than the roughly 700-donor mean. A later analysis associated some 17,000 TCR beta sequences with specific HLA alleles at a false discovery rate of 0.05. A further reported finding was that TCR beta sequences accurately predicted the HLA-A and HLA-B alleles for most subjects in the first cohort. A cluster of highly shared sequence variants was judged likely to represent a technical artifact of the sequencing pipeline. A later analysis found that TCR association rates varied across HLA loci, with DRB1 alleles showing the most associated TCRs and HLA-C alleles the fewest. An association between a missense DCLRE1C variant and V-gene and J-gene trimming of TCR beta chains was found in a later genetic analysis and replicated in an independent cohort. The presence/absence analyses assumed that sequencing depth was roughly uniform across donors, and that assumption may not be true. Only TCR beta chains were sequenced in this cohort, and the absence of alpha or paired-chain data limited detectable features. Three of the identified cytomegalovirus-associated TCR beta chains were confirmed in vitro to be specific for cytomegalovirus antigens. Because counts were too low, seventeen rarely observed V segments, including chromosome 9 orphons, were excluded from the earlier analysis of a few hundred of the donors. Broadly in line with IMGT annotations, most TCR beta V segments showed up in productive rearrangements about 90% or about 30% of the time in an earlier analysis of several hundred of the donors. Compared with equally common non-associated chains, HLA-associated TCR beta chains in a later analysis were more clonally expanded and had lower generation probabilities. A later analysis reported that several top co-occurrence clusters appeared linked to parvovirus B19, influenza, CMV and Epstein-Barr virus. Linkage disequilibrium might explain the correlated functional status among segregating V segments, but an unknown experimental factor could not be ruled out. A total of 150 to 200 TCR beta chains were listed by the study as associated with cytomegalovirus. Some IMGT-functional V segments, including TRBV6-2 and TRBV6-3, could not be distinguished by the 87-base-pair reads and were therefore excluded. In both the original and validation cohorts, the classifier was reported to diagnose cytomegalovirus status with high specificity and sensitivity. Across donors, most TCR sequences were observed very rarely, whereas some public TCRs were present in many individuals. Immune exposure information for the cohort was limited to CMV serostatus. Strong co-occurrence of HLA alleles, especially DR and DQ, made assigning TCR associations to individual alleles difficult. According to a later analysis, most CMV-associated TCR beta chains appeared to be HLA-restricted, and the HLA associations seemed to be driven largely by CMV exposure.

The cohort was made up of under 800 healthy bone marrow donors. All cohort members were sampled while nominally healthy, although unrecorded immune exposures were likely present. The donor was CMV seronegative and was included in the group of approximately 350 seronegative cohort members. A peripheral blood sample was provided by each donor, and peripheral blood mononuclear cells were used for TCR beta sequencing. The Qiagen DNeasy Blood Extraction Kit was used to extract genomic DNA from the blood cell samples. CDR1 is given as SGHVS and CDR2 as FQNEAQ, both from the germline V gene. The CDR3 holds 17 amino acids from the cysteine to the phenylalanine. Only the CDR3 portion is preserved as DNA: 51 bases, with reading frame beginning at the first base. V loses 2 bases at its end and J loses 7 bases; junction bases beyond the gene matches: 12. The protocol used for the library was the immunoSEQ multiplex PCR assay. For the multiplex PCR, a mixture combining 60 forward primers for TCR Vbeta segments and 13 reverse primers for TCR Jbeta segments was used. Amplification of the CDR3 region of rearranged TCR beta genes was performed with a multiplex PCR assay on genomic DNA. On the Illumina HiSeq System, the amplified TCR beta libraries were sequenced as 87-base-pair reads. For the original study's pipeline: Across the roughly 700 repertoires, a later analysis counted 75 million to 90 million unique TCR beta chains, some 11 million of which were shared by at least two donors. To remove PCR and sequencing errors, raw reads were error-corrected and collapsed into unique sequences using a nearest-neighbor algorithm that merged closely related sequences. Alignment of CDR3 sequences to IMGT reference sequences was used to assign V, D and J gene segments. For a sequence to be retained, a match of at least six nucleotides to both a V gene segment and a J gene segment was required. A rearrangement counted as productive if the CDR3 had no stop codons and remained in frame with V and J, and every other rearrangement counted as non-productive. CDR3 was defined by IMGT convention, running from the second conserved V-encoded cysteine to the conserved J-encoded phenylalanine. Sequences without an unambiguous match to a single V gene segment were excluded from the earlier analysis of almost 600 of the donors. In an earlier analysis of approximately 500 of the donors, a V segment was called functional when productive rearrangements were above 56.7%, and segregating when the standard deviation between donors exceeded 5%. A statistical classification framework was built to diagnose cytomegalovirus status from the catalog of TCR beta chain sequences. V and J gene assignment, in a later analysis, came from comparing TCR nucleotide sequences with IMGT/GENE-DB human TR gene sequences. Using the TCRdist pipeline, a later analysis assigned CDR3 sequences along with most-parsimonious VDJ recombination scenarios. A later analysis defined each TCR beta chain by its CDR3 amino acid sequence plus V-gene family, and excluded reads lacking a unique V-gene family. A later analysis removed several hundred highly shared, low-generation-probability nucleotide sequences to deal with suspected cross-contamination and a sequencing artifact. For each public chain, a later analysis derived a clonal expansion index from normalized ranks of inferred template counts within each repertoire. In a later analysis, generation probabilities were computed with a VDJ recombination model fitted to out-of-frame rearrangements, and the resulting probabilities were checked against IGoR. Hypergeometric tests were used in a later analysis to score TCR-TCR, TCR-HLA and TCR-CMV co-occurrence, with a repertoire-size bias correction applied to the TCR pairs. To estimate false discovery rates, a later analysis permuted the HLA or CMV assignments 20 times. In a later analysis, co-occurring TCRs were grouped using DBSCAN, with TCRdist sequence similarity added in when clustering inside HLA-allele-positive subsets. Repertoires with fewer than 30,000 or more than 120,000 public chains, plus five repertoires with anomalous nucleotide sharing, were excluded from co-occurrence clustering. TCRdb took over this immuneACCESS table, retaining in-frame rearrangements with V and J assigned. Such tables are incomplete; in checked studies, under half of the missing clones stem from an unresolved V gene, and the remainder is unexplained. Clone size and the V and J calls come from that table; the DNA yielded D and trimming. The record for this sample contains about 65,000 clones. The ten top clones hold about a sixth of the sample.

Material for sequencing was PBMCs. The chain is made from TRBV7-8 and TRBJ1-5; TRBD1 lines up with 9 middle nucleotides. This TCR was recovered from a boy younger than 18 in good health and CMV-seronegative. The DNA is TGTGCCAGCAGCTTAATCGGGACAGGGAGCGTGAGGCAGCCCCAGCATTTT. This encodes CASSLIGTGSVRQPQHF.